This TCR beta chain was profiled in a study of T cell repertoires in cytomegalovirus infection. Study as a whole: Well-studied HLA-B-restricted CMV epitopes were used in the study alongside recently identified HLA-C-restricted ones. Indications of both CMV infection and matching HLA type were provided by public TCR beta signatures. Study-level findings and limits: CMV carriers having the relevant HLA were flagged by cumulative public TCR beta family frequency. Across the ex vivo response, the dominant clonotypes were HLA-C-restricted CMV-specific TCR beta clonotypes.

The CDR3 is made up of 16 amino acids. With V trimmed by 5 bases and J by 3 bases, 11 bases remained unmatched. From the reads, TCRdb called clonotypes with MiXCR, one entry per CDR3 protein. The repertoire holds around 430,000 distinct CDR3 sequences, with under 55% as singletons. Details on this clonotype: Its antigen remains unidentified.

This receptor was obtained from a human donor in good health (CMV status not recorded). Some clones in this sample may be carry-over from other donors' samples. Here the sequenced sample was cultured PBMCs, taken from culture after CMV antigen stimulation. The chain carries TRBV7-1 and TRBJ1-1; TRBD1 agrees at 8 bases. TRBV7-1 is annotated as an ORF whose role is uncertain. The CDR3 region has the DNA TGTGCCAGCAGCGGACAGGGTATATCTTTGGACACTGAAGCTTTCTTT. This gives the protein CASSGQGISLDTEAFF.